This passage covers 26 T cell receptor beta chains from one sample sequenced in a study of cytomegalovirus exposure and HLA in healthy donors. Researchers ran the PCR with 60 Vbeta and 13 Jbeta primers. This table comes from immunoSEQ multiplex PCR, and its TCRdb copy is limited to in-frame clones, with some not included. Found here are 150,000 or so clones, about 80% of them singletons; the top ten hold 14%. Sequencing input: PBMCs. The source of these receptors is a middle-aged woman in good health and CMV-seronegative.

The gene calls are TRBV5-1 and TRBJ2-7; 8 bases agree with TRBD1. With 0 bases clipped from V and 5 bases from J, the junction kept 16 bases outside the gene matches. Germline CDR1 SGHRS, CDR2 YFSETQ. The length of the CDR3 is 18 residues. The CDR3 reads CASSLDLNGQGVTHEQYF. CDR3 DNA: TGCGCCAGCAGCTTGGACCTCAACGGACAGGGTGTTACCCACGAGCAGTACTTC.

This chain links TRBV19 with TRBJ2-7; D perhaps matches TRBD1 (5 bases). The CDR3 loop spans 14 amino acids. Germline-derived CDR1 and CDR2 are LNHDA and SQIVND (reference sequence). The V and J ends lost 1 base and 3 bases respectively, with 10 bases between them. This chain's CDR3 is CASSIGQFGYEQYF. For the CDR3, the DNA is TGTGCCAGTAGTATAGGACAGTTCGGCTACGAGCAGTACTTC.

On this clone itself: Its ends do not fully match the called genes, so a read error is possible. The chain uses TRBV7-7 and TRBJ1-2, with a possible D match to TRBD1 (6 bases). Germline CDR1 SSHAT, CDR2 FNYEAQ (reference sequence). The length of the CDR3 is 16 residues. CDR3 loop: CASSFRFLDSNYGYTF. As DNA, the CDR3 is TGTGCTAGCAGCTTTCGTTTCTTGGACAGTAACTATGGCTACACCTTC.

This CDR3 is CAISENRGTTYEQYF. The DNA of the CDR3 is TGTGCCATCAGTGAGAACAGGGGAACGACCTACGAGCAGTACTTC. The rearrangement uses TRBV10-3 and TRBJ2-7; 7 nucleotides match TRBD1. V dropped 2 bases and J dropped 2; count of bases not matched to a gene: 6. The CDR3 spans 15 residues. The germline V gene encodes CDR1 ENHRY and CDR2 SYGVKD.

The chain recombines TRBV6-5 with TRBJ2-1; D is undetermined. Germline V gene sequence: CDR1 MNHEY, CDR2 SVGAGI. The CDR3 is 13 residues long. V gave up 0 bases and J gave up 4 bases, with 4 bases separating them. The CDR3 DNA is TGTGCCAGCAGTTACTCGAGATACAATGAGCAGTTCTTC. Protein sequence: CASSYSRYNEQFF.

This chain connects TRBV5-1 to TRBJ2-7; 11 bases agree with TRBD2. This CDR3 has 15 residues. V trimming: 4 bases; J trimming: 6 bases; junction bases outside the gene matches: 9. Germline lookup yields CDR1 SGHRS and CDR2 YFSETQ. The CDR3 region has the DNA TGCGCCAGCAGCGTCGCTAGCGGGGGGAAAGGCGAGCAGTACTTC. Amino acid sequence: CASSVASGGKGEQYF.

This chain uses TRBV7-3 with TRBJ2-3; the D gene is possibly TRBD2 (8 bases). The V end was cut by 5 bases, the J end by 5 bases, with 23 bases between. The germline gives CDR1 SGHTA, CDR2 FQGTGA. The CDR3 extends over 17 amino acids. CDR3 nucleotide sequence: TGTGCCAGCAGCCTCACAGGGGCGGGGGGCCTTGGAGATACGCAGTATTTT. Translation: CASSLTGAGGLGDTQYF.

The rearrangement joins TRBV7-2 to TRBJ2-7, with a possible D match to TRBD1 (5 bases). This CDR3 contains 15 residues. V lost 5 bases to trimming and J lost 1 base, with 15 bases between them. Germline CDR1 SGHTA, CDR2 FQGNSA. This CDR3 reads CASSRTTGFSYEQYF. In DNA, the CDR3 is TGTGCCAGCAGCCGGACAACAGGATTTTCCTACGAGCAGTACTTC.

This sequence joins TRBV6-5 and TRBJ1-1; 7 bases fit TRBD1. Looked up from germline, CDR1 is MNHEY and CDR2 is SVGAGI. The CDR3 consists of 15 residues. V lost 5 bases to trimming and J lost 0 bases; unmatched junction nucleotides: 6. CDR3 nucleotide sequence: TGTGCCAGCAGTCGGGACAGAGCCTTGAACACTGAAGCTTTCTTT. This codes for CASSRDRALNTEAFF.

V and J are TRBV9 and TRBJ2-1; 9 bases align to TRBD2. J lost 12 bases, V lost 3 bases, and 16 bases had no gene match. Germline V gives CDR1 SGDLS, CDR2 YYNGEE. This CDR3 is built from 16 residues. CDR3 sequence: CASSASGTSNPERQFF. The CDR3 nucleotides read TGTGCCAGCAGCGCCTCCGGGACTAGCAATCCCGAGAGGCAGTTCTTC. The full variable domain, its missing parts supplied by reference TRBV9 and TRBJ2-1, is DSGVTQTPKHLITATGQRVTLRCSPRSGDLSVYWYQQSLDQGLQFLIQYYNGEERAKGNILERFSAQQFPDLHSELNLSSLELGDSALYFCASSASGTSNPERQFFGPGTRLTVL.

The rearrangement joins TRBV7-6 to TRBJ2-5, with D possibly matching TRBD1 (6 bases). Germline V lookup: CDR1 SGHVS, CDR2 FNYEAQ. V was pared by 2 bases and J by 7 bases, with 11 bases between. CDR3 size: 13 residues. In nucleotides, the CDR3 is TGTGCCAGCAGCTTATCCTGGGGGCCGACCCAGTACTTC. Translated, it gives CASSLSWGPTQYF.

The DNA for the CDR3 is TGCGCCAGCAGCCCCGGGACAGGCTACAATGAGCAGTTCTTC. It encodes CASSPGTGYNEQFF. The rearrangement joins TRBV5-1 to TRBJ2-1; 8 bases line up with TRBD1. CDR1 and CDR2 (germline): SGHRS, YFSETQ. Trimming removed 4 bases from V and 3 bases from J; junction bases left unmatched: 3. The CDR3 contains 14 residues.

This sequence joins TRBV5-1 and TRBJ2-2; tentative D call: TRBD1 (5 bases). This CDR3 is built from 17 residues. Germline lookup yields CDR1 SGHRS and CDR2 YFSETQ. The germline V and J ends were trimmed by 3 bases and 0 bases, with 15 bases remaining between them. CDR3 bases: TGCGCCAGCAGCTCGTCAATTAGGACATCGAACACCGGGGAGCTGTTTTTT. Protein product: CASSSSIRTSNTGELFF.

The V and J genes are TRBV7-2 and TRBJ2-1, with D perhaps TRBD2 (5 bases). CDR1 and CDR2 from the germline V gene are SGHTA and FQGNSA. Trimming took off 1 base at V and 1 base at J, with 8 bases between the two ends. The CDR3 runs 15 residues. The CDR3 DNA follows: TGTGCCAGCAGCTTAGTAAGCGGATCCTACAATGAGCAGTTCTTC. The encoded protein is CASSLVSGSYNEQFF. Based on the CDR3 plus reference TRBV7-2 and TRBJ2-1, the full variable domain is GAGVSQSPSNKVTEKGKDVELRCDPISGHTALYWYRQSLGQGLEFLIYFQGNSAPDKSGLPSDRFSAERTGGSVSTLTIQRTQQEDSAVYLCASSLVSGSYNEQFFGPGTRLTVL.

The rearrangement joins TRBV7-2 to TRBJ2-7; D perhaps matches TRBD1 (6 bases). Trimming pared 3 bases from V and 0 bases from J, leaving 9 bases between. Germline V gene lookup returns CDR1 SGHTA and CDR2 FQGNSA. This CDR3 has 14 amino acids. CDR3 sequence reads: CASSLDSLSYEQYF. CDR3 nucleotides: TGTGCCAGCAGCTTGGACAGCCTCTCCTACGAGCAGTACTTC.

This clone was found a few times. V is TRBV7-2 and J is TRBJ1-6; tentatively, D is TRBD1 (5 bases). V lost 2 bases and J lost 8, with 13 bases in between. CDR3 size: 15 residues. Germline values: CDR1 SGHTA, CDR2 FQGNSA. The CDR3 DNA reads as TGTGCCAGCAGCTTACGGCCAGGGTGGGATTCACCCCTCCACTTT. It specifies CASSLRPGWDSPLHF.

This chain joins TRBV12-5 and TRBJ1-1; possible D gene TRBD1, 5 bases. CDR1 and CDR2 (germline): LGHNT, FRNRAP. V was clipped by 6 bases and J by 1 base, with 15 bases between them. The CDR3 sequence is 15 residues long. The chain's CDR3 is CASGRPGGGNTEAFF. The CDR3 DNA reads as TGTGCTAGTGGCCGTCCCGGGGGGGGGAACACTGAAGCTTTCTTT.

V usage is TRBV18 and J usage is TRBJ1-3, with D perhaps matching TRBD1 (5 bases). CDR3 length: 16 residues. Germline V gene lookup returns CDR1 KGHSH and CDR2 LQKENI. With 2 bases removed from V and 0 bases from J, the gap between germline ends came to 11 bases. The CDR3 reads CASSPGAPHSGNTIYF. The CDR3, as DNA: TGTGCCAGCTCACCAGGGGCCCCCCACTCTGGAAACACCATATATTTT. Filled out from reference TRBV18 and TRBJ1-3, the complete variable domain reads NAGVMQNPRHLVRRRGQEARLRCSPMKGHSHVYWYRQLPEEGLKFMVYLQKENIIDESGMPKERFSAEFPKEGPSILRIQQVVRGDSAAYFCASSPGAPHSGNTIYFGEGSWLTVV.

The sample holds a few counts of this clone. The chain links TRBV7-9 to TRBJ1-6; 12 bases match TRBD1. Germline V lookup: CDR1 SEHNR, CDR2 FQNEAQ (reference sequence). This CDR3 comprises 17 residues. V trimming: 1 base; J trimming: 6 bases; junction bases outside the gene matches: 4. The CDR3 protein is CASSLDGDRGRNSPLHF. The DNA for the CDR3 is TGTGCCAGCAGCTTAGATGGGGACAGGGGGCGTAATTCACCCCTCCACTTT.

This clone was detected once. This chain links TRBV10-3 with TRBJ1-5; 7 nucleotides agree with TRBD1. Per germline, CDR1 ENHRY and CDR2 SYGVKD. V gave up 10 bases and J gave up 0 bases; unmatched junction bases: 15. The CDR3 runs to 17 residues. As DNA, the CDR3 is TGTGCCAGCAAGACCCTGACAGGGAGCGATAGCAATCAGCCCCAGCATTTT. It is translated as CASKTLTGSDSNQPQHF.

The chain uses TRBV11-3 and TRBJ2-5; 9 nucleotides agree with TRBD1. The CDR3 covers 14 residues. With V trimmed by 8 bases and J by 2 bases, 6 bases remained unmatched. CDR1 and CDR2 from the germline V gene are SGHNT and YENEEA. The chain's CDR3 is CASQKQGAQETQYF. Here the CDR3 DNA reads TGTGCCAGCCAAAAACAGGGGGCTCAAGAGACCCAGTACTTC.

The gene calls are TRBV19 and TRBJ2-1; 13 bases agree with TRBD2. The ends lost 9 bases at V and 7 bases at J; junction bases unmatched: 6. The CDR3 loop spans 14 amino acids. The germline CDR1 and CDR2 sequences are LNHDA and SQIVND (reference sequence). The CDR3 protein is CASAGTSGVNEQFF. CDR3 bases: TGTGCCAGCGCCGGGACTAGCGGGGTAAATGAGCAGTTCTTC.

The chain has TRBV2 and TRBJ1-2, with TRBD1 matching over 7 bases. Losses at the gene ends were 6 bases for V and 2 bases for J; bases not matched to a gene: 6. The CDR3 contains 14 residues. CDR1 is SNHLY, CDR2 FYNNEI, per germline. The CDR3 reads CASSEDRTNYGYTF. The CDR3 bases are TGTGCCAGCAGCGAGGACAGGACCAACTATGGCTACACCTTC.

The chain links TRBV28 to TRBJ2-5; tentatively, D is TRBD2 (5 bases). The CDR3 covers 13 residues. Germline lookup yields CDR1 MDHEN and CDR2 SYDVKM. V lost 7 bases to trimming and J lost 7 bases, with 16 bases between them. The CDR3, as DNA: TGTGCCAGCATTAGGGCGGGTATCGGGACCCAGTACTTC. It is translated as CASIRAGIGTQYF.

This clone was detected only once. The chain has TRBV9 and TRBJ1-2; D possibly corresponds to TRBD1 (6 bases). The CDR3 spans 12 residues. CDR1 and CDR2 (germline): SGDLS, YYNGEE. V lost 4 bases to trimming and J lost 3 bases, with 7 bases between them. In DNA, the CDR3 is TGTGCCAGCAGCAGGACAGACTATGGCTACACCTTC. This sequence encodes CASSRTDYGYTF.

This sequence joins TRBV7-6 and TRBJ1-6, with D possibly TRBD1 on 6 matching bases. This CDR3 contains 14 residues. The germline V gene encodes CDR1 SGHVS and CDR2 FNYEAQ. Trimming removed 0 bases from V and 7 bases from J, with 7 bases in between. The CDR3 region has the DNA TGTGCCAGCAGCTTAGCGGACAGAAATTCACCCCTCCACTTT. Translation: CASSLADRNSPLHF.